The entry below describes one T cell receptor (beta chain). Per the germline V gene, CDR1 is MDHEN and CDR2 is SYDVKM. Trimming removed 5 bases from V and 5 bases from J; junction bases left unmatched: 8. The CDR3 covers 15 residues. The data originate from a study of blood T cell repertoires in COVID-19. Study as a whole: Spain, Italy and the United States supplied samples that represented acute and convalescent COVID-19. Nucleic acid was either cDNA or gDNA, and it came from T cells, B-cell-depleted T cells, or PBMCs.

Original processing methods: Reference gene primer amplification yielded estimated nucleated cell counts. The method was immunoSEQ multiplex PCR; TCRdb's version includes in-frame clones alone and lacks a portion of them. The V and J calls and the clone size are those of that table, but D and trimming were determined from the DNA. The sample includes 150,000 or so clones, about nine tenths of them seen just once. Source material: peripheral blood. The genes are TRBV28 and TRBJ2-5; TRBD1 agrees at 10 bases. This clonotype was sampled from a human donor in a cohort sampled during active COVID-19. The CDR3, as DNA: TGTGCCAGCAGTCGACGGGACAGGGGTAGGGAGACCCAGTACTTC. Translating gives CASSRRDRGRETQYF.